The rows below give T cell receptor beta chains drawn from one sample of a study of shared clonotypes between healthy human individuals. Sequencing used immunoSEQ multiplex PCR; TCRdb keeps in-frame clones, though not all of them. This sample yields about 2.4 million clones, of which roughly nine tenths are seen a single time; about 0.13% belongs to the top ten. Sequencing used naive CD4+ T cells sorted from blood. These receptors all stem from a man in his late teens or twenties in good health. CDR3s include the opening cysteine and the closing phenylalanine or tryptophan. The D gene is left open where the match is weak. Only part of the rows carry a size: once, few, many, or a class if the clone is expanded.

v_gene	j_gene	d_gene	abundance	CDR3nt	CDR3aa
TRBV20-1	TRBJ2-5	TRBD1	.	TGCAGTACAGGGGTGCGGGAGACCCAGTACTTC	CSTGVRETQYF
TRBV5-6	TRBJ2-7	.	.	TGTGCCAGCAGTTCTGACGGTTGGAAGGCCTACGAGCAGTACTTC	CASSSDGWKAYEQYF
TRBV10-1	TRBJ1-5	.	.	TGCGCCAGCAGTGAGGACACCGTATCGGCCCAGCATTTT	CASSEDTVSAQHF
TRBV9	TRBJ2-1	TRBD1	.	TGTGCCAGCAGCGCCAGGGGGCCCTCCTACAATGAGCAGTTCTTC	CASSARGPSYNEQFF
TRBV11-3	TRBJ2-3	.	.	TGTGCCAGCAGCCACGGACAGATCTCCACAGATACGCAGTATTTT	CASSHGQISTDTQYF
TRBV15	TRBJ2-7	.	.	TGTGCCACCAGCAGAGGGGACAAGAGCTCCTACGAGCAGTACTTC	CATSRGDKSSYEQYF
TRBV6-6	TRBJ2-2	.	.	TGTGCCAGCAGTTACTCGATTTCCACGAACACCGGGGAGCTGTTTTTT	CASSYSISTNTGELFF
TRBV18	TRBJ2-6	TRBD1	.	TGTGCCAGCTCACCTCCGGGACAGATACTCTCTGGGGCCAACGTCCTGACTTTC	CASSPPGQILSGANVLTF
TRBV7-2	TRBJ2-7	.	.	TGTGCCAGCAGCTTAGGTTGGGGTAAAACGGTCGAGCAGTACTTC	CASSLGWGKTVEQYF
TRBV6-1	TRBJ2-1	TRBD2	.	TGTGCCAGCGCCCAGCGGGAGTGGAATGAGCAGTTCTTC	CASAQREWNEQFF
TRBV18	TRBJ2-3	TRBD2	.	TGTGCCAGCTCACCGATGGGGGGGTCTAGCACAGATACGCAGTATTTT	CASSPMGGSSTDTQYF
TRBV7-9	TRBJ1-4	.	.	TGTGCCAGCAGCCAAACCCCGATAGCTAATGAAAAACTGTTTTTT	CASSQTPIANEKLFF
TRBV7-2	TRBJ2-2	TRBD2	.	TGTGCCAGCAGCCGAACTAGCGGGGGGCCCGGGGAGCTGTTTTTT	CASSRTSGGPGELFF
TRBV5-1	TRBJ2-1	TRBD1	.	TGCGCCAGCAGCTTCTACAGGGGAGAGTACCTTCTCTACAATGAGCAGTTCTTC	CASSFYRGEYLLYNEQFF
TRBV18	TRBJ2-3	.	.	TGTGCCAGCTCACCGGGACTTTCAGATACGCAGTATTTT	CASSPGLSDTQYF
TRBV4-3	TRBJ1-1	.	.	TGCGCCAGCAGCCAAGAGTTGCGTTCTGAAGCTTTCTTT	CASSQELRSEAFF
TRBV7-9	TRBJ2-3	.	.	TGTGCCAGCAGCATGGACAGTCCAGATACGCAGTATTTT	CASSMDSPDTQYF
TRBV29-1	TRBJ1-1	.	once	TGCAGCGTTGAAGGGGCCATGAACACTGAAGCTTTCTTT	CSVEGAMNTEAFF
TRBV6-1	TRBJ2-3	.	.	TGTGCCAGCAGTAATCCCCCTAACCCCACAGATACGCAGTATTTT	CASSNPPNPTDTQYF
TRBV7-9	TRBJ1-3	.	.	TGTGCCAGCAGCCCTCGGTTTGGTAGCTCTGGAAACACCATATATTTT	CASSPRFGSSGNTIYF
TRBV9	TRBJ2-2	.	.	TGTGCCAGCAGGGCCCAGGGGACCGGGGAGCTGTTTTTT	CASRAQGTGELFF
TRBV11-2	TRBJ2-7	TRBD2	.	TGTGCCAGCAGACCCCTAGCGGGAGTCACCTACGAGCAGTACTTC	CASRPLAGVTYEQYF
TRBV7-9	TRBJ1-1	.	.	TGTGCCAGCAGCCCAGGGCAGACAAACACTGAAGCTTTCTTT	CASSPGQTNTEAFF